The 31 T cell receptor beta chains below were found in one sample sequenced in a study of T cells in Graves' hyperthyroidism and ophthalmopathy. It was RNA transcripts that yielded the amplified TCR beta CDR3 regions. Researchers ran a first-round RT-PCR on the TCR CDR3 using the HTBI primer set. TCRdb reprocessed the multiplex PCR reads via MiXCR and lists one record per CDR3 protein. The sample yields about 270,000 distinct CDR3 sequences, less than 30% seen once. The sequenced material came from blood. Receptors were obtained from a man in his forties with Graves' hyperthyroidism that later progressed to Graves' ophthalmopathy.

This clonotype was recorded many times. The gene calls are TRBV27 and TRBJ2-7; 7 bases are shared with TRBD1. The ends lost 3 bases at V and 6 bases at J; junction bases unmatched: 2. The CDR3 totals 12 residues. Germline V lookup: CDR1 MNHEY, CDR2 SMNVEV (reference sequence). The CDR3 region is CASSLAGGEQYF. The CDR3 coding sequence is TGTGCCAGCAGTTTGGCAGGGGGCGAGCAGTACTTC.

The J gene is TRBJ2-7, the V gene TRBV20-1; the D gene is possibly TRBD2 (5 bases). The CDR3 is made up of 13 amino acids. The V gene's germline CDR1 is DFQATT and CDR2 SNEGSKA (reference sequence). The V gene lost 6 bases and the J gene lost 3 bases, with 15 bases spanning the gap. CDR3 sequence (DNA): TGCAGTGCCCCCCCTGGAGGATTCTACGAGCAGTACTTC. Its translation is CSAPPGGFYEQYF.

This clonotype has at least ten counts. The V call is TRBV6-1, the J call TRBJ2-5; possibly TRBD2 for D (5 bases). Germline CDR1 reads MNHNS; CDR2 reads SASEGT. The CDR3 consists of 14 residues. The V and J ends lost 2 bases and 5 bases respectively, with 12 bases between them. CDR3 DNA sequence: TGTGCCAGCAGTGAATATGGGTCGGGGGAGACCCAGTACTTC. Translation gives CASSEYGSGETQYF.

Many counts were recorded for this clonotype. This may come from a read error, since a much larger clone is one base off. The J gene is TRBJ2-7, the V gene TRBV6-5; 10 nucleotides match TRBD1. This CDR3 is 14 amino acids long. CDR1 and CDR2 (germline): MNHEY, SVGAGI. The CDR3: CTSRTGGRSYEQYF. The CDR3 DNA reads as TGTACCAGCAGGACAGGGGGGCGAAGCTACGAGCAGTACTTC.

This clonotype has ten or more counts. The rearrangement links TRBV7-2 to TRBJ1-1, with TRBD1 matching 7 bases. CDR1 is SGHTA, CDR2 FQGNSA, per germline. With V trimmed by 4 bases and J by 0 bases, 14 bases remained unmatched. The CDR3 is 18 amino acids. The CDR3 region has the DNA TGTGCCAGCAGCTCTACCTACGACAGGGCGCGAATGAACACTGAAGCTTTCTTT. Encoded protein: CASSSTYDRARMNTEAFF.

At least ten counts were recorded for this clonotype. The V gene is TRBV18, the J gene TRBJ1-1; possibly TRBD1 for D (5 bases). With 3 bases removed from V and 7 bases from J, the gap between germline ends came to 12 bases. The CDR3 length is 13 residues. The germline CDR1 and CDR2 sequences are KGHSH and LQKENI. The CDR3 bases are TGTGCCAGCTCACCCGCGGGGGAGAGTGAAGCTTTCTTT. As protein: CASSPAGESEAFF.

This clonotype appeared many times. The chain has TRBV20-1 and TRBJ2-7; 7 bases match TRBD2. Germline CDR1 DFQATT, CDR2 SNEGSKA (reference sequence). V shed 6 bases, J shed 3 bases, and the junction held 11 bases outside the gene matches. This CDR3 is 14 amino acids long. The CDR3 loop is CSARRLALSYEQYF. DNA for the CDR3: TGCAGTGCCCGCCGACTAGCCCTAAGCTACGAGCAGTACTTC.

At least ten counts were recorded for this clonotype. The rearrangement joins TRBV7-9 to TRBJ2-7; D remains unclear. Trimming took off 5 bases at V and 3 bases at J, with 8 bases between the two ends. The CDR3 has 12 amino acids. The germline gives CDR1 SEHNR, CDR2 FQNEAQ (reference sequence). The CDR3 sequence: CASSLDDYEQYF. The CDR3 nucleotides are TGTGCCAGCAGCCTCGACGACTACGAGCAGTACTTC.

The chain recombines TRBV12-3 or TRBV12-4 with TRBJ1-1, with D tentatively TRBD1 (5 bases). Trimming shortened V by 5 bases and J by 7 bases, and 17 bases separated the two germline ends. The CDR3 contains 14 residues. This CDR3 is CASSRQRRMGEAFF. CDR3 DNA sequence: TGTGCCAGCAGTCGACAGCGCCGGATGGGTGAAGCTTTCTTT.

There are a few counts of this clonotype. This chain uses TRBV18 with TRBJ1-1, with D uncertain. Germline-derived CDR1 and CDR2 are KGHSH and LQKENI. The CDR3 contains 13 residues. Trimming took off 3 bases at V and 4 bases at J, with 9 bases between the two ends. CDR3 sequence (DNA): TGTGCCAGCTCACCCGGGAGTAGCACTGAAGCTTTCTTT. This gives the protein CASSPGSSTEAFF.

V gene TRBV6-1 combines with J gene TRBJ2-2, with 14 bases fitting TRBD2. The CDR3 spans 19 residues. V lost 2 bases and J lost 3; bases outside the gene matches: 8. Germline CDR1 is MNHNS and CDR2 is SASEGT. The CDR3 bases are TGTGCCAGCAGTGAATTCCATGGGACTAGCGGGAGTTACACCGGGGAGCTGTTTTTT. Protein: CASSEFHGTSGSYTGELFF.

This clonotype was detected many times. The chain uses TRBV20-1 and TRBJ2-7; no clear D gene. The CDR3 runs to 11 residues. Germline values: CDR1 DFQATT, CDR2 SNEGSKA (reference sequence). V was clipped by 4 bases and J by 7 bases, with 11 bases between them. CDR3 amino acids: CSATPHEEQYF. The CDR3 nucleotides are TGCAGTGCTACCCCGCATGAGGAGCAGTACTTC.

This chain links TRBV12-3 or TRBV12-4 with TRBJ1-2; D is unclear. Trimming shortened V by 4 bases and J by 7 bases, and 25 bases separated the two germline ends. This CDR3 has 17 amino acids. The CDR3 reads CASSSLRPGAWDRGYTF. The CDR3 DNA reads TGTGCCAGCAGTTCTCTGAGGCCGGGAGCATGGGATCGTGGCTACACCTTC.

Only one count was recorded for this clonotype. The chain has TRBV19 and TRBJ2-5, with a weak D call TRBD1 (5 bases). Between the trimmed V and J ends, which lost 5 bases and 3 bases, there was a span of 13 bases. The CDR3 runs 14 residues. The germline CDR1 and CDR2 sequences are LNHDA and SQIVND (reference sequence). The CDR3 here is CASSSLGAEETQYF. CDR3 sequence (DNA): TGTGCCAGTAGTTCTCTTGGGGCCGAAGAGACCCAGTACTTC. The complete variable domain, with remaining parts taken from reference TRBV19 and TRBJ2-5, reads DGGITQSPKYLFRKEGQNVTLSCEQNLNHDAMYWYRQDPGQGLRLIYYSQIVNDFQKGDIAEGYSVSREKKESFPLTVTSAQKNPTAFYLCASSSLGAEETQYFGPGTRLLVL.

At least ten counts were recorded for this clonotype. This rearrangement joins TRBV10-3 to TRBJ1-1; D remains ambiguous. CDR3 length: 11 amino acids. Trimming cost V 3 bases and J 10 bases, with 9 bases left between them. Germline CDR1 is ENHRY and CDR2 is SYGVKD. CDR3 sequence: CAISDLTRAFF. The CDR3 nucleotides are TGTGCCATCAGTGATTTAACGAGAGCTTTCTTT.

The V call is TRBV11-2, the J call TRBJ1-1; TRBD1 matches at 12 bases. The junction had 8 bases not matched to a gene; V was cut back by 5 bases and J by 1 base. Germline-derived CDR1 and CDR2 are SGHAT and FQNNGV. This CDR3 has 17 amino acids. The CDR3 is CASSMGQGARRNTEAFF. The CDR3 nucleotides read TGTGCCAGCAGCATGGGACAGGGGGCGCGGAGGAACACTGAAGCTTTCTTT.

In this sample, this clonotype turned up many times. This chain connects TRBV27 to TRBJ1-6; D gene unclear. Germline CDR1 MNHEY, CDR2 SMNVEV (reference sequence). Trimming cost V 2 bases and J 5 bases, with 13 bases left between them. CDR3 length: 16 residues. CDR3: CASSLRRVNDNSPLHF. The CDR3 nucleotides are TGTGCCAGCAGTTTAAGGAGGGTCAACGATAATTCACCCCTCCACTTT.

This clonotype was detected only a few times. The genes are TRBV18 and TRBJ1-1; 7 bases match TRBD1. Germline V gene data show CDR1 as KGHSH and CDR2 as LQKENI. The CDR3 covers 15 residues. Trimming removed 2 bases from V and 2 bases from J; junction bases left unmatched: 5. Here the CDR3 reads CASSPSEGANTEAFF. The CDR3 DNA sequence: TGTGCCAGCTCACCAAGCGAGGGGGCAAACACTGAAGCTTTCTTT.

This clonotype was seen many times. V and J are TRBV12-3 or TRBV12-4 and TRBJ2-7; 10 nucleotides agree with TRBD2. Trimming removed 7 bases from V and 5 bases from J; junction bases left unmatched: 8. CDR3 length equals 14 residues. CDR3 residues: CASIGPSGRDEQYF. CDR3 coding DNA: TGTGCCAGCATCGGGCCTAGCGGGAGAGACGAGCAGTACTTC.

The sample holds many counts of this clonotype. V usage is TRBV7-2 and J usage is TRBJ1-1; a weak D match, TRBD1 (6 bases). With 5 bases removed from V and 8 bases from J, the gap between germline ends came to 12 bases. The V gene's germline CDR1 is SGHTA and CDR2 FQGNSA. The CDR3 sequence is 12 residues long. The CDR3 bases are TGTGCCAGCAGCCGGGGGGCGGGAGAAGCTTTCTTT. Protein sequence: CASSRGAGEAFF.

This clonotype was seen many times. The CDR3 DNA follows: TGTGCCAGCAGCGGACAGGGGGGACGTTACGAGCAGTACTTC. Translated: CASSGQGGRYEQYF. The chain carries TRBV11-2 and TRBJ2-7; TRBD1 aligns across 10 bases. V shed 5 bases, J shed 4 bases, and the junction held 5 bases outside the gene matches. The germline V gene encodes CDR1 SGHAT and CDR2 FQNNGV. The CDR3 sequence is 14 residues long. Looking up the rest from reference TRBV11-2 and TRBJ2-7 gives the full variable domain: EAGVAQSPRYKIIEKRQSVAFWCNPISGHATLYWYQQILGQGPKLLIQFQNNGVVDDSQLPKDRFSAERLKGVDSTLKIQPAKLEDSAVYLCASSGQGGRYEQYFGPGTRLTVT.

This chain links TRBV28 with TRBJ2-5; TRBD2 matches at 10 bases. V trimming: 8 bases; J trimming: 5 bases; junction bases outside the gene matches: 11. The CDR3 extends over 15 amino acids. CDR1 is MDHEN, CDR2 SYDVKM, per germline. The CDR3 reads CASSPGPAGGETQYF. For the CDR3, the DNA is TGTGCCAGCTCCCCTGGGCCAGCGGGAGGGGAGACCCAGTACTTC.

This clonotype was seen more than once but under ten times. The V call is TRBV29-1, the J call TRBJ2-5, with TRBD1 as a possible D gene (6 bases). CDR1 is SQVTM and CDR2 is ANQGSEA in the germline V gene. The CDR3 spans 13 residues. Between the trimmed V and J ends, which lost 6 bases and 5 bases, there was a span of 16 bases. The CDR3 DNA reads as TGCAGCGTCCTACCGGGACACGGGGAGACCCAGTACTTC. This sequence encodes CSVLPGHGETQYF.

This clonotype appeared many times. This chain links TRBV20-1 with TRBJ1-5; TRBD1 aligns across 8 bases. CDR3 length equals 14 residues. The V gene's germline CDR1 is DFQATT and CDR2 SNEGSKA (reference sequence). Trimming cost V 5 bases and J 7 bases; bases outside gene matches: 10. This chain's CDR3 is CSAVDRVDLQPQHF. DNA of the CDR3: TGCAGTGCTGTGGACAGGGTAGATCTCCAGCCCCAGCATTTT.

There are many counts of this clonotype. The chain carries TRBV6-2 or TRBV6-3 and TRBJ2-3, with 8 bases aligning to TRBD2. The CDR3 spans 18 residues. Germline loops: CDR1 MNHEY, CDR2 SVGEGT. V dropped 5 bases and J dropped 3; count of bases not matched to a gene: 16. The CDR3 loop reads CASSPRQLAARRTDTQYF. The CDR3 region has the DNA TGTGCCAGCAGTCCGCGGCAACTAGCGGCGAGGAGGACAGATACGCAGTATTTT.

This clonotype was seen ten or more times. This sequence joins TRBV6-4 and TRBJ1-2, with 7 bases fitting TRBD1. The CDR3 sequence is 17 residues long. J gave up 0 bases and V 6 bases, and 13 bases lay outside the gene matches. CDR1 is MRHNA and CDR2 is SNTAGT in the germline V gene. CDR3 in amino acids: CASRDPRGGDTNYGYTF. As DNA, the CDR3 is TGTGCCAGCAGAGACCCTAGAGGGGGCGACACTAACTATGGCTACACCTTC.

This clonotype has more than one count but fewer than ten. The chain uses TRBV27 and TRBJ2-7; 10 bases agree with TRBD1. From germline, CDR1 is MNHEY and CDR2 SMNVEV (reference sequence). Germline trimming cut 5 bases from V and 0 bases from J; bases unmatched to any gene: 4. The CDR3 contains 15 residues. CDR3 amino acids: CASSKGQGSSYEQYF. The CDR3 DNA follows: TGTGCCAGCAGTAAGGGACAGGGGAGCTCCTACGAGCAGTACTTC.

This clonotype was counted many times. V is TRBV18 and J is TRBJ2-7, with 10 nucleotides matching TRBD2. The V gene's germline CDR1 is KGHSH and CDR2 LQKENI. CDR3 size: 15 residues. The junction had 8 bases not matched to a gene; V was cut back by 2 bases and J by 7 bases. The CDR3 is CASSPGLAGAGEQYF. CDR3 bases: TGTGCCAGCTCACCAGGGCTAGCGGGAGCCGGAGAGCAGTACTTC.

V and J are TRBV13 and TRBJ2-5, with 10 bases identical to TRBD1. The V and J ends lost 1 base and 5 bases, in that order; junction bases with no gene match: 7. Germline CDR1 and CDR2: PRHDT and FYEKMQ (reference sequence). The CDR3 sequence is 16 residues long. This CDR3 reads CASSLVVTGGVETQYF. DNA of the CDR3: TGTGCCAGCAGCTTAGTGGTGACAGGGGGCGTTGAGACCCAGTACTTC.

At least ten counts were recorded for this clonotype. The CDR3 sequence is CASSLGYDIQETQYF. CDR3 in DNA: TGTGCCAGCAGCCTTGGCTACGACATTCAAGAGACCCAGTACTTC. V is TRBV28 and J is TRBJ2-5; D unresolved. The CDR3 covers 15 residues. Germline CDR1 MDHEN, CDR2 SYDVKM. Trimming pared 6 bases from V and 2 bases from J, leaving 16 bases between.

This clonotype has a count of ten or more. The V gene is TRBV12-3 or TRBV12-4, the J gene TRBJ2-2; perhaps TRBD2 as D (6 bases). V gave up 6 bases and J gave up 5 bases, with 7 bases separating them. The CDR3 has 12 residues. CDR3 sequence (DNA): TGTGCCAGCAGACTAGCTACCGGGGAGCTGTTTTTT. Protein: CASRLATGELFF.